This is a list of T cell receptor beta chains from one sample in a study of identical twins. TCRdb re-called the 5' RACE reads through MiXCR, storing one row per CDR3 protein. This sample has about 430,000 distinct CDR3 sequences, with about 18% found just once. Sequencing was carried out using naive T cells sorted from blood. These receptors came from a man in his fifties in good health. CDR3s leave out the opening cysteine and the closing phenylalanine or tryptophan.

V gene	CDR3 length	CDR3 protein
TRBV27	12	ASRGTGGAYEQF
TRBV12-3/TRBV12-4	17	ASSLYGGGAPTAYNEQF
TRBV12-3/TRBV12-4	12	ASNPDFGTYEQY
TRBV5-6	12	ASSLPTANYGYT
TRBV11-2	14	ASSGPGSGRVYEQY
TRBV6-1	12	ASSHPGGVDTQY
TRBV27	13	ASSYSGQGLYEQY
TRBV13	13	ASSLGGTVWRVQY
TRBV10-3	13	AISAPGPAGYEQY
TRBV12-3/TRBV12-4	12	ASSLTRQPETQY
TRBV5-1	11	ASSDPNGDTQY
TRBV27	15	ASSLIRRGLRNNEQF
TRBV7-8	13	ASGGTGFSGNTIY
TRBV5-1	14	ASSFGTSGGTDTQY
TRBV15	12	ATSKTGVGQPQH
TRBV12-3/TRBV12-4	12	ASSLWGPYNEQF
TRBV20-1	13	SARDATSVGNEQF
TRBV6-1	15	ASIGTRLREISYEQY
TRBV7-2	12	ASSFMADPYEQY
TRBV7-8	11	ASRWDNSYEQY
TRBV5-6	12	ASSADRGRSPLH
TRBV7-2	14	ASSLSLYDRVYGYT
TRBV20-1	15	SARDLRDSGSYNEQF
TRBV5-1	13	ASRRLAGVQETQY
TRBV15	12	ATSRDMGTAEAF
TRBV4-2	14	ASSQGTSGGANEQF
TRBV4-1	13	ASSQTGTTSYEQY
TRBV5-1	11	ASSPVDNSPLH
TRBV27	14	ASSFKGGILYNEQF
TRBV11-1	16	ASSLLGDRGSANYGYT
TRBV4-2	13	ASSQDRTSKETQY
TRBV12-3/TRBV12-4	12	ASSLSEGGETQY
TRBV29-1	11	SVVRDSTDTQY
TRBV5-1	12	ASSLDFINYGYT
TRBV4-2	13	ASSHSQASTDTQY
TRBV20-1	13	SAPQRLGVSYEQY
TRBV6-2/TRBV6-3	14	ASSYSRTGPYNEQF
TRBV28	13	ASGTGGYSNQPQH
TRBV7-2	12	ASSQPGTTDTQY
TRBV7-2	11	ASSTVTSRGYT
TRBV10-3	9	AISNSYEQY
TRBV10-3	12	AIRPGQGNSPLH
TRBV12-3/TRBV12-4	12	ASSPWPQRDTQY
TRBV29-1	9	SVPDPDTQY
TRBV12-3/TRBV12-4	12	ASSLESGFSPLH
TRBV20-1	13	SARVHRGGSYEQY
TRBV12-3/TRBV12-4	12	ASRIQGGSYGYT
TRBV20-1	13	SARDPGTANTEAF
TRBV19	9	ASSIGNEQF
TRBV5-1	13	ASSLATDLQETQY
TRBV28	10	ASSLSRDTQY
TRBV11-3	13	ASKDAGGGKETQY
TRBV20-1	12	SAIWAGRPYEQY